The 9 T cell receptor beta chains reported below all come from one sample, sequenced in a study of blood T cell repertoires in COVID-19. The assay was immunoSEQ multiplex PCR, and TCRdb's table has in-frame clones only and misses some. This table has about 180,000 clones, roughly nine tenths appearing once. Sequenced sample: peripheral blood. The receptors shown here come from a man aged 18 to 29 who had recovered from COVID-19.

V usage is TRBV20-1 and J usage is TRBJ2-1, with unresolved D. V shed 1 base and J shed 13 bases, with 8 bases lying between them. Germline assignment: CDR1 DFQATT and CDR2 SNEGSKA (reference sequence). This CDR3 spans 10 amino acids. The CDR3 region has the DNA TGCAGTGCTAGAGGAACTATACAGTTCTTC. Its translation: CSARGTIQFF.

The V call is TRBV7-2, the J call TRBJ1-2, with D unclear. V lost 1 base and J lost 5, with 14 bases in between. Per the germline V gene, CDR1 is SGHTA and CDR2 is FQGNSA. This CDR3 contains 15 residues. CDR3: CASSLVAGGAYGYTF. The CDR3 coding sequence is TGTGCCAGCAGCTTAGTAGCAGGAGGCGCATATGGCTACACCTTC.

As for this clone: At the DNA level, this CDR3 is encoded by other sequences in the same sample as well. The V and J genes are TRBV28 and TRBJ2-7, with 8 bases lining up with TRBD1. The CDR3 is 14 amino acids. J gave up 2 bases and V 3 bases, and 3 bases lay outside the gene matches. In germline, CDR1 is MDHEN, CDR2 SYDVKM. This chain's CDR3 is CASSLAGGPYEQYF. Written as DNA, the CDR3 is TGTGCCAGCAGTTTGGCAGGGGGCCCCTACGAGCAGTACTTC.

The chain combines TRBV5-1 with TRBJ2-2; possible D gene TRBD1, 6 bases. Germline-derived CDR1 and CDR2 are SGHRS and YFSETQ. The V gene lost 1 base and the J gene lost 7 bases, with 17 bases spanning the gap. The CDR3 has 16 amino acids. The CDR3 DNA reads TGCGCCAGCAGCTTGCCCAAAACAGGGCAGGTCGGGGAGCTGTTTTTT. Translation gives CASSLPKTGQVGELFF.

This chain joins TRBV10-3 and TRBJ2-7, with TRBD1 identical over 8 bases. The V gene end was trimmed by 10 bases and the J gene end by 1 base; junction bases not matched to a gene: 12. The length of the CDR3 is 15 residues. Germline CDR1 and CDR2: ENHRY and SYGVKD. CDR3 sequence: CATQMRTGLSYEQYF. In DNA form, the CDR3 reads TGTGCCACCCAGATGAGGACAGGGTTGTCCTACGAGCAGTACTTC.

The chain has TRBV27 and TRBJ1-5, with unresolved D. Germline V gene data show CDR1 as MNHEY and CDR2 as SMNVEV (reference sequence). V was trimmed by 3 bases and J by 0 bases, leaving 9 bases between them. The CDR3 sequence is 15 residues long. DNA of the CDR3: TGTGCCAGCAGTTTCGCCGCCTATAGCAATCAGCCCCAGCATTTT. Protein product: CASSFAAYSNQPQHF.

This clone was seen a single time. The chain has TRBV5-1 and TRBJ1-1; D is unresolved. CDR1 is SGHRS, CDR2 YFSETQ, per germline. The CDR3 has 14 residues. V dropped 4 bases and J dropped 1 base, with 11 bases sitting between them. Written as DNA, the CDR3 is TGCGCCAGCAGCCTTAACTCCCGGAACACTGAAGCTTTCTTT. Its translation: CASSLNSRNTEAFF.

V gene TRBV6-6 combines with J gene TRBJ2-7; no clear D gene. The CDR3 runs 14 residues. Per germline, CDR1 MNHNY and CDR2 SVGAGI (reference sequence). V was shortened by 6 bases and J by 3 bases, with 15 bases between the two germline ends. Here the CDR3 reads CASRNPTAVYEQYF. Written as DNA, the CDR3 is TGTGCCAGCAGAAACCCGACTGCGGTCTACGAGCAGTACTTC.

A note on this clone: This specimen includes other DNA sequences encoding the same CDR3. The genes are TRBV19 and TRBJ2-1, with 11 bases lining up with TRBD2. CDR3 length: 15 amino acids. The germline gives CDR1 LNHDA, CDR2 SQIVND (reference sequence). The J segment lost 4 bases and the V segment lost 9 bases, leaving 8 bases of the junction unmatched. CDR3 coding DNA: TGTGCCAGCAGAACCGGGACTAGCGGTTACAATGAGCAGTTCTTC. Its translation is CASRTGTSGYNEQFF. Looking up the rest from reference TRBV19 and TRBJ2-1 gives the full variable domain: DGGITQSPKYLFRKEGQNVTLSCEQNLNHDAMYWYRQDPGQGLRLIYYSQIVNDFQKGDIAEGYSVSREKKESFPLTVTSAQKNPTAFYLCASRTGTSGYNEQFFGPGTRLTVL.